These T cell receptor beta chains were read from a single sample in a study of CD8 T cells in ankylosing spondylitis. TCRdb independently ran MiXCR on the 5' RACE reads; one entry per CDR3 protein. The repertoire holds around 330,000 distinct CDR3 sequences, with 11% as singletons. The specimen was blood, either unsorted or a sorted T cell fraction (not recorded which). These receptor sequences come from a female donor with ankylosing spondylitis or in good health (not recorded which). Both conserved end residues are part of each CDR3. Each record gives: clone size, J gene, V gene, D gene, CDR3 protein, CDR3 DNA. A D gene is named only where the DNA matches it firmly. The size of a clone is reported for some rows only, either as once, few or many, or as a class for expanded clones.

.,TRBJ2-3,TRBV7-7,TRBD1,CASSPGSGGADTQYF,TGTGCCAGCAGCCCCGGGTCAGGGGGCGCAGATACGCAGTATTTT
many,TRBJ1-6,TRBV5-1,TRBD1,CASSPGTGGNSPLHF,TGCGCCAGCAGCCCCGGGACAGGGGGTAATTCACCCCTCCACTTT
.,TRBJ1-1,TRBV12-3/TRBV12-4,.,CASSPADGGANTEAFF,TGTGCCAGCAGTCCCGCCGACGGAGGGGCGAACACTGAAGCTTTCTTT
.,TRBJ2-5,TRBV7-3,TRBD1,CASLWGRQGGQKTQYF,TGTGCCAGCCTTTGGGGGAGACAGGGTGGACAAAAGACCCAGTACTTC
.,TRBJ1-6,TRBV11-2,.,CASSLKPSQGTKNSPLHF,TGTGCCAGCAGCTTGAAACCCTCCCAGGGTACGAAGAATTCACCCCTCCACTTT
many,TRBJ2-3,TRBV20-1,.,CSALPPGSDTQYF,TGCAGTGCCCTTCCGCCGGGTTCAGATACGCAGTATTTT
many,TRBJ2-1,TRBV5-1,.,CASGPRLSYNEQFF,TGCGCCAGCGGGCCCCGGCTCTCCTACAATGAGCAGTTCTTC
.,TRBJ2-3,TRBV7-2,TRBD2,CASSFYGTSGRAVAQYF,TGTGCCAGCAGCTTCTACGGGACTAGCGGGAGGGCCGTAGCGCAGTATTTT
many,TRBJ2-1,TRBV12-3/TRBV12-4,.,CASSLASPGVSDNEQFF,TGTGCCAGCAGTTTAGCATCACCAGGGGTCTCCGACAATGAGCAGTTCTTC
many,TRBJ1-2,TRBV20-1,.,CSAQPGDGHNYGYTF,TGCAGTGCTCAACCCGGAGACGGACATAACTATGGCTACACCTTC
few,TRBJ1-1,TRBV5-5,TRBD1,CASSLAPSQGSEAFF,TGTGCCAGCAGCTTGGCCCCCTCACAGGGGAGTGAAGCTTTCTTT
.,TRBJ2-2,TRBV11-1,.,CASSLGGTGELLF,TGTGCCAGCAGCTTAGGGGGGACCGGGGAGCTGCTTTTT
many,TRBJ1-6,TRBV7-2,.,CASSTGTDNSPLHF,TGTGCCAGCAGCACCGGGACGGATAATTCACCCCTCCACTTT
many,TRBJ2-4,TRBV14,.,CASSPGNIQYF,TGTGCCAGCAGCCCGGGTAACATTCAGTACTTC
.,TRBJ2-5,TRBV11-2,TRBD2,CASAIAGVSETQYF,TGTGCCAGCGCGATAGCGGGAGTATCAGAGACCCAGTACTTC
few,TRBJ2-5,TRBV6-1,.,CASSPGGGKETQYF,TGTGCCAGCAGCCCCGGAGGGGGGAAAGAGACCCAGTACTTC
many,TRBJ2-1,TRBV29-1,TRBD2,CSVKLASGRSSYNEQFF,TGCAGCGTTAAGCTCGCTAGCGGGAGGTCCTCCTACAATGAGCAGTTCTTC
.,TRBJ2-2,TRBV27,.,CASSLWGERTGELFF,TGTGCCAGCAGTTTATGGGGGGAGCGCACCGGGGAGCTGTTTTTT
.,TRBJ1-1,TRBV7-9,TRBD1,CASSKGASGTEAFF,TGTGCCAGCAGCAAGGGGGCGTCGGGCACTGAAGCTTTCTTT
.,TRBJ2-7,TRBV15,.,CATSRDLGGTYEQYF,TGTGCCACCAGCAGAGATCTGGGTGGGACCTACGAGCAGTACTTC
once,TRBJ2-2,TRBV5-1,.,CASSLTRDGTGELFF,TGCGCCAGCAGCTTGACCAGGGATGGCACCGGGGAGCTGTTTTTT
.,TRBJ2-5,TRBV20-1,.,CSALGQKARETQYF,TGCAGTGCCCTGGGACAAAAGGCCCGGGAGACCCAGTACTTC
many,TRBJ1-4,TRBV20-1,.,CSANPSSEKLFF,TGCAGTGCTAATCCCTCTAGTGAAAAACTGTTTTTT
many,TRBJ2-4,TRBV5-6,.,CASSPRGLAKNIQYF,TGTGCCAGCAGCCCCCGGGGTCTAGCCAAAAACATTCAGTACTTC
few,TRBJ2-1,TRBV7-2,TRBD2,CASSLNAPRGGANEQFF,TGTGCCAGCAGCTTAAACGCCCCTCGCGGGGGGGCAAATGAGCAGTTCTTC
many,TRBJ1-1,TRBV5-1,TRBD1,CASSRGTENTEAFF,TGCGCCAGCAGCCGGGGGACAGAGAACACTGAAGCTTTCTTT
.,TRBJ2-7,TRBV5-4,.,CASSALDPHYEQYF,TGTGCCAGCAGCGCCTTGGACCCCCACTACGAGCAGTACTTC
few,TRBJ1-1,TRBV6-1,TRBD1,CASSGGQGLPEAFF,TGTGCCAGCAGTGGAGGACAGGGGTTGCCTGAAGCTTTCTTT
many,TRBJ2-3,TRBV20-1,.,CSALDPRGTDTQYF,TGCAGTGCTCTTGACCCCAGGGGTACAGATACGCAGTATTTT
.,TRBJ2-2,TRBV5-1,.,CASPGDADTGELFF,TGCGCCAGCCCCGGGGACGCGGACACCGGGGAGCTGTTTTTT
few,TRBJ2-3,TRBV20-1,.,CSAQKGYGGLRTDTQYF,TGCAGTGCCCAGAAGGGCTACGGGGGCCTACGCACAGATACGCAGTATTTT
.,TRBJ1-3,TRBV27,.,CASSSTEPGNTIYF,TGTGCCAGCAGTTCGACAGAACCTGGAAACACCATATATTTT
many,TRBJ1-4,TRBV29-1,.,CSAWTGKLFF,TGCAGCGCCTGGACGGGGAAACTGTTTTTT
many,TRBJ2-7,TRBV20-1,.,CSASSGVTRDYEQYF,TGCAGTGCTAGCTCAGGGGTAACCCGCGACTACGAGCAGTACTTC
many,TRBJ1-1,TRBV7-2,.,CASSLEGYGIGTEAFF,TGTGCCAGCAGCTTAGAAGGGTACGGGATTGGAACTGAAGCTTTCTTT
many,TRBJ2-7,TRBV29-1,.,CSCLMPDTYEQYF,TGCAGCTGCTTAATGCCTGATACCTACGAGCAGTACTTC
many,TRBJ2-1,TRBV18,.,CASSPPSYNEQFF,TGTGCCAGCTCACCACCGTCTTACAATGAGCAGTTCTTC
many,TRBJ2-7,TRBV12-3/TRBV12-4,TRBD2,CASRPGLAGSHYEQYF,TGTGCCAGCAGGCCGGGACTAGCGGGATCCCACTACGAGCAGTACTTC
.,TRBJ1-2,TRBV11-2,.,CASSLKAGLGYTF,TGTGCCAGCAGCTTGAAGGCGGGGCTAGGCTACACCTTC
few,TRBJ1-4,TRBV11-2,.,CASLTEITNEKLFF,TGTGCCAGTTTAACAGAGATAACTAATGAAAAACTGTTTTTT
few,TRBJ1-1,TRBV20-1,.,CSAEGGRGRAEAFF,TGCAGTGCTGAGGGGGGCCGGGGGCGCGCTGAAGCTTTCTTT
few,TRBJ2-3,TRBV4-2,TRBD2,CASSHEGSGKADTQYF,TGTGCCAGCAGCCACGAGGGTAGCGGGAAAGCAGATACGCAGTATTTT
.,TRBJ1-2,TRBV15,.,CATSRFGGGANYGYTF,TGTGCCACCAGCAGATTCGGTGGTGGCGCTAACTATGGCTACACCTTC
many,TRBJ1-1,TRBV16,.,CASSQLRGLNTEAFF,TGTGCCAGCAGCCAACTAAGGGGCCTAAACACTGAAGCTTTCTTT